The clone carrying this TCR beta chain was counted between two and nine times. For repertoire sequencing, the TCR beta CDR3 regions were amplified from RNA transcripts. The first round was an RT-PCR with HTBI primers, and the second round was a multiplex PCR. Using its own MiXCR run on the multiplex PCR reads, TCRdb lists one record per CDR3 protein. This sample has about 420,000 distinct CDR3 sequences, with around 21% found just once. This record belongs to a study of Graves' ophthalmopathy and Graves' hyperthyroidism. The CDR3 covers 14 residues. Trimming removed 2 bases at V and 6 bases at J, with 14 bases between. Germline V gives CDR1 MGHRA, CDR2 YSYEKL. Absence of ophthalmopathy within 18 months of follow-up defined stable hyperthyroidism.

The sequencing sample was made of peripheral blood. The chain is built from TRBV4-1 and TRBJ2-7; the D is unclear. The TCR sequence derives from a woman between 18 and 29 years old with stable Graves' hyperthyroidism. CDR3 bases: TGCGCCAGCAGCCAATTGGGTCTGCGCGGCGAGCAGTACTTC. This gives the protein CASSQLGLRGEQYF.